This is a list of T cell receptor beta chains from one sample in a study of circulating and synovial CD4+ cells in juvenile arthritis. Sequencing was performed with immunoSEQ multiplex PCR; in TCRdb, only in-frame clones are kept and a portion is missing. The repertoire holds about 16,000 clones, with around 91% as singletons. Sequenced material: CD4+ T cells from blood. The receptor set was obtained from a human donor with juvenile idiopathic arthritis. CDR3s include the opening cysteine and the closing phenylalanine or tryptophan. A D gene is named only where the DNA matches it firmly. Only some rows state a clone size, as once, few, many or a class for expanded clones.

DNA: TGCGCCAGCAGCTTGGACGGGGTTAAGTCAGATACGCAGTATTTT; CDR3: CASSLDGVKSDTQYF; D: NA; V: TRBV5-1; J: TRBJ2-3; size: NA
DNA: TGTGCCAGCAGTGACAACGACAATGAGCAGTTCTTC; CDR3: CASSDNDNEQFF; D: NA; V: TRBV28; J: TRBJ2-1; size: NA
DNA: TGTGCCAGTAGTATATACCCGGGACAGGGAGGTGAAAAACTGTTTTTT; CDR3: CASSIYPGQGGEKLFF; D: TRBD1; V: TRBV19; J: TRBJ1-4; size: NA
DNA: TGTGCCAGCAGTGATTGGGACACACAAGAGACCCAGTACTTC; CDR3: CASSDWDTQETQYF; D: NA; V: TRBV25-1; J: TRBJ2-5; size: NA
DNA: TGCGCCAGCAGCTTGGGCGCTAGATCTGAGCAGTTCTTC; CDR3: CASSLGARSEQFF; D: NA; V: TRBV5-1; J: TRBJ2-1; size: NA
DNA: TGTGCCAGCAGCTACGGACAGGCGAACTCTGGAAACACCATATATTTT; CDR3: CASSYGQANSGNTIYF; D: TRBD1; V: TRBV11-2; J: TRBJ1-3; size: NA
DNA: TGTGCCAGCCTTGGACAGGGCAGCTCCTACGAGCAGTACTTC; CDR3: CASLGQGSSYEQYF; D: TRBD1; V: TRBV28; J: TRBJ2-7; size: few
DNA: TGTGCCAGCTCACCGGGACAGGGGATCGAGCAGTACTTC; CDR3: CASSPGQGIEQYF; D: TRBD1; V: TRBV18; J: TRBJ2-7; size: NA
DNA: TGTGCCAGCAGCTTGCGGGAGACCCAGTACTTC; CDR3: CASSLRETQYF; D: NA; V: TRBV5-6; J: TRBJ2-5; size: NA
DNA: TGCAGCGGAAACAGGGGACGGGAGACCCAGTACTTC; CDR3: CSGNRGRETQYF; D: TRBD1; V: TRBV29-1; J: TRBJ2-5; size: NA
DNA: TGTGCCATCAGTGAGTCAAGGACAGGGAGAGACAATGAGCAGTTCTTC; CDR3: CAISESRTGRDNEQFF; D: TRBD1; V: TRBV10-3; J: TRBJ2-1; size: NA
DNA: TGTGCCTGGAGAGCGTTCGTATCCACTGAAGCTTTCTTT; CDR3: CAWRAFVSTEAFF; D: NA; V: TRBV30; J: TRBJ1-1; size: NA
DNA: TGCGCCAGCAGCCAAGAGATGAGGACAGGAGGTTCACCCCTCCACTTT; CDR3: CASSQEMRTGGSPLHF; D: TRBD1; V: TRBV4-3; J: TRBJ1-6; size: NA
DNA: TGCGCCAGCAGCCGGAAACAGGGTTGGGAGACCCAGTACTTC; CDR3: CASSRKQGWETQYF; D: NA; V: TRBV4-1; J: TRBJ2-5; size: NA
DNA: TGTGCCAGTAGCGCCCGGACAGGCGCGGGGATTCAAGAGACCCAGTACTTC; CDR3: CASSARTGAGIQETQYF; D: NA; V: TRBV19; J: TRBJ2-5; size: NA
DNA: TGTGCCAGCAGCGAACAGGGGTGGAGAGGCTACACCTTC; CDR3: CASSEQGWRGYTF; D: TRBD1; V: TRBV5-4; J: TRBJ1-2; size: NA
DNA: TGTGCCAGCAGCCTTAGCGGGAATAGCCTCAACACAGATACGCAGTATTTT; CDR3: CASSLSGNSLNTDTQYF; D: TRBD2; V: TRBV9; J: TRBJ2-3; size: NA
DNA: TGTGCCAGTGGGAGTGACTGGAGCTGGAACACTGAGGCTTTCTTT; CDR3: CASGSDWSWNTEAFF; D: NA; V: TRBV19; J: TRBJ1-1; size: NA
DNA: TGTGCCAGCGCCCCCCCACGGGGGGCATTTCCCGGGGAGCTGTTTTTT; CDR3: CASAPPRGAFPGELFF; D: NA; V: TRBV7-8; J: TRBJ2-2; size: NA
DNA: TGTGCCAGCAGCCGGCCCCACAGGGGGCCCAGCACTGAAGCTTTCTTT; CDR3: CASSRPHRGPSTEAFF; D: TRBD1; V: TRBV7-2; J: TRBJ1-1; size: once
DNA: TGTGCCAGCAGCCAAGTTGGAGGGGCTGGAAACACCATATATTTT; CDR3: CASSQVGGAGNTIYF; D: NA; V: TRBV14; J: TRBJ1-3; size: NA
DNA: TGTGCCATCAGGCAGGGGCTGAAGGAGACCCAGTACTTC; CDR3: CAIRQGLKETQYF; D: NA; V: TRBV10-3; J: TRBJ2-5; size: few
DNA: TGTGCCAGCAGTGCAGGACAGGGGAACACTGAAGCTTTCTTT; CDR3: CASSAGQGNTEAFF; D: TRBD1; V: TRBV6-1; J: TRBJ1-1; size: NA
DNA: TGCGCCAGCACACTAGCGGGAGAAGTCGATGAGCAGTTCTTC; CDR3: CASTLAGEVDEQFF; D: TRBD2; V: TRBV5-1; J: TRBJ2-1; size: NA
DNA: TGTGCCAGCAGCGAACAGGGCTTGCCTAACTATGGCTACACCTTC; CDR3: CASSEQGLPNYGYTF; D: NA; V: TRBV9; J: TRBJ1-2; size: NA
DNA: TGTGCTAGTGGTTTGGAGGGGAACTATGGCTACACCTTC; CDR3: CASGLEGNYGYTF; D: NA; V: TRBV12-5; J: TRBJ1-2; size: NA
DNA: TGTGCCAGCAGTGACAGAATCGAGCAGTACTTC; CDR3: CASSDRIEQYF; D: NA; V: TRBV27; J: TRBJ2-7; size: NA
DNA: TGTGCCAGCGAAAGGACTAGCAACACCGGGGAGCTGTTTTTT; CDR3: CASERTSNTGELFF; D: TRBD2; V: TRBV9; J: TRBJ2-2; size: NA
DNA: TGTGCCTGGAGTTTTGGGGGGAGCGAGCAGTACTTC; CDR3: CAWSFGGSEQYF; D: NA; V: TRBV30; J: TRBJ2-7; size: NA
DNA: TGTGCCAGCAGCTCAGCTCCTCAGGGGCGGGTTGAAGCTTTCTTT; CDR3: CASSSAPQGRVEAFF; D: NA; V: TRBV5-4; J: TRBJ1-1; size: NA
DNA: TGTGCCAGTAGTATCTGGGACAGGTTCCCATGGCCCCAGCATTTT; CDR3: CASSIWDRFPWPQHF; D: TRBD1; V: TRBV19; J: TRBJ1-5; size: NA
DNA: TGTGCCAGCAGGAAACCGGGACTAGCCGTAAATGAGCAGTTCTTC; CDR3: CASRKPGLAVNEQFF; D: TRBD2; V: TRBV6-5; J: TRBJ2-1; size: NA
DNA: TGTGCCAGCAGTGAAAGGTGGGACAGGGGAAATGGCTACACCTTC; CDR3: CASSERWDRGNGYTF; D: TRBD1; V: TRBV25-1; J: TRBJ1-2; size: NA
DNA: TGTGCCAGCAGTCTTCAGGGGAATGGCTACACCTTC; CDR3: CASSLQGNGYTF; D: NA; V: TRBV25-1; J: TRBJ1-2; size: NA
DNA: TGCAGCCCTTGGCGCGGGCACAGGGGCCTTTCGGGTTGCTATGGCTACACCTTC; CDR3: CSPWRGHRGLSGCYGYTF; D: TRBD1; V: TRBV29-1; J: TRBJ1-2; size: NA
DNA: TGTGCCAGCAGCTTAGAAGCAGGGGGCCATTCCCCCCTCCACTTT; CDR3: CASSLEAGGHSPLHF; D: TRBD1; V: TRBV7-9; J: TRBJ1-6; size: NA
DNA: TGTGCCAGCAGCTTCGACAGGGTTTCGGCCCAGCATTTT; CDR3: CASSFDRVSAQHF; D: TRBD1; V: TRBV5-8; J: TRBJ1-5; size: NA
DNA: TGTGCCAGCAGTTCTTACGGGACAGGGGGCATCGGGGGCTACACCTTC; CDR3: CASSSYGTGGIGGYTF; D: TRBD1; V: TRBV27; J: TRBJ1-2; size: NA
DNA: TGCGCCAGCAGCAGGGGAAGCTCCTACGAGCAGTACTTC; CDR3: CASSRGSSYEQYF; D: NA; V: TRBV5-1; J: TRBJ2-7; size: NA
DNA: TGTGCCAGCAGCTTAGAAGGGCAGGGCCCCCAGGAGCAGTACTTC; CDR3: CASSLEGQGPQEQYF; D: NA; V: TRBV7-9; J: TRBJ2-7; size: NA
DNA: TGCGCCAGTATTTCCTCTGGGACAGGGGTATTTGGCTACACCTTC; CDR3: CASISSGTGVFGYTF; D: TRBD1; V: TRBV19; J: TRBJ1-2; size: once
DNA: TGTGCCACCAGCAGAGCTACCACCTTCGTCGATGAGCAGTTCTTC; CDR3: CATSRATTFVDEQFF; D: NA; V: TRBV15; J: TRBJ2-1; size: NA
DNA: TGTGCCATCAGGGGGACAGTCATGAACACTGAAGCTTTCTTT; CDR3: CAIRGTVMNTEAFF; D: TRBD1; V: TRBV10-3; J: TRBJ1-1; size: NA
DNA: TGTGCCAGCAGCTTGGGTCCTCCCGGGTCTGGGGCCAACGTCCTGACTTTC; CDR3: CASSLGPPGSGANVLTF; D: NA; V: TRBV7-3; J: TRBJ2-6; size: NA
DNA: TGTGCCTGGAGTGTAGGTGTTCAGGATAATTCACCCCTCCACTTT; CDR3: CAWSVGVQDNSPLHF; D: NA; V: TRBV30; J: TRBJ1-6; size: NA
DNA: TGTGCCAGCAGCTTATCCCTATATGGCTACACCTTC; CDR3: CASSLSLYGYTF; D: NA; V: TRBV7-6; J: TRBJ1-2; size: once